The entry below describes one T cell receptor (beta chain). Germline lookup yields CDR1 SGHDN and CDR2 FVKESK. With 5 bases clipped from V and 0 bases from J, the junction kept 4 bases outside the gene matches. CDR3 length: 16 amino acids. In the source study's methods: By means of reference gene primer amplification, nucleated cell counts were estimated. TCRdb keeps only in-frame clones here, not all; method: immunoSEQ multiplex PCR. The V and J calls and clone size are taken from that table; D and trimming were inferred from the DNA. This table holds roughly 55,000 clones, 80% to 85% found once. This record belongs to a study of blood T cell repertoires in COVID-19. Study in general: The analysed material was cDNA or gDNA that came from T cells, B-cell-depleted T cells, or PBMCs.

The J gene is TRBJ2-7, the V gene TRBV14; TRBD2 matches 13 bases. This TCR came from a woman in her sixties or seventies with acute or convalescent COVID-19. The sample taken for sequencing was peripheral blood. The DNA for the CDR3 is TGTGCCAGCAGCGGTGGACTAGCGGGGGCCTCCTACGAGCAGTACTTC. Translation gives CASSGGLAGASYEQYF. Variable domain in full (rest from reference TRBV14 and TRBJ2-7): EAGVTQFPSHSVIEKGQTVTLRCDPISGHDNLYWYRRVMGKEIKFLLHFVKESKQDESGMPNNRFLAERTGGTYSTLKVQPAELEDSGVYFCASSGGLAGASYEQYFGPGTRLTVT.